A selection of T cell receptor beta chains follows, all from one sample in a study of blood T cell repertoires in COVID-19. Only in-frame clones appear in the TCRdb table, and some are missing; sequencing was by immunoSEQ multiplex PCR. The data contain roughly 39,000 clones, 65% to 90% of them seen just once; the ten biggest clones take up approximately 10%. Sequenced sample: peripheral blood. These receptors all come from a human donor in a cohort sampled during active COVID-19. The CDR3 runs from the conserved cysteine through the conserved F or W. D genes are given only for firm matches. A row's size may be missing; if present it is once, few, many or a size class.

abundance,j_gene,d_gene,v_gene,CDR3nt,CDR3aa
few,TRBJ1-3,.,TRBV7-2,TGTGCCAGCAGCTTACAAGAGGGGGTCGGAAACACCATATATTTT,CASSLQEGVGNTIYF
medium-sized,TRBJ1-5,.,TRBV27,TGTGCCAGCACCACAACAGGTAATAGCAATCAGCCCCAGCATTTT,CASTTTGNSNQPQHF
once,TRBJ2-2,.,TRBV23-1,TGCGCCAGCAGTCAATGGGAGAGAGGAGTGATTAACACCGGGGAGCTGTTTTTT,CASSQWERGVINTGELFF
.,TRBJ1-2,TRBD1,TRBV18,TGTGCCAGCTCACCGCCGGGACAGTACTTAGAGGGCTACACCTTC,CASSPPGQYLEGYTF
.,TRBJ2-7,.,TRBV7-2,TGTGCCAGCAGTCTGGGACTAGGGGGCACCTACGAGCAGTACTTC,CASSLGLGGTYEQYF
.,TRBJ1-1,TRBD1,TRBV6-1,TGTGCCAGCAGTGAAGACAGGGGCGACACTGAAGCTTTCTTT,CASSEDRGDTEAFF
.,TRBJ2-7,TRBD2,TRBV3-1/TRBV3-2,TGTGCCAGCGGCCTAGCGGGAGCTGGCGAGCAGTACTTC,CASGLAGAGEQYF
.,TRBJ2-3,.,TRBV24-1,TGTGCCACCAGTCAGGGTAGCACAGATACGCAGTATTTT,CATSQGSTDTQYF
.,TRBJ1-1,TRBD1,TRBV28,TGTGCCAGCAGTCCGCCGGGCAGGGGGGACGGTGAAGCTTTCTTT,CASSPPGRGDGEAFF
.,TRBJ1-2,.,TRBV6-5,TGTGCCAGCACCACGGGGGGTTTAATGAATGGCTACACCTTC,CASTTGGLMNGYTF
.,TRBJ1-4,.,TRBV2,TGTGCCAGCAGAGCCCGTGGGACAAATGAAAAACTGTTTTTT,CASRARGTNEKLFF
.,TRBJ2-3,.,TRBV6-2/TRBV6-3,TGTGCCAGCAGTTATTTCGCGACTAGCACAGATACGCAGTATTTT,CASSYFATSTDTQYF
.,TRBJ2-2,.,TRBV10-2,TGCGCCAGCAGTGGTTTCGGGAACACCGGGGAGCTGTTTTTT,CASSGFGNTGELFF
few,TRBJ2-5,TRBD2,TRBV7-8,TGTGCCAGCAGCTTAGGACGGGGGGTCATAGCAGAGACCCAGTACTTC,CASSLGRGVIAETQYF
.,TRBJ1-2,.,TRBV6-2/TRBV6-3,TGTGCCAGCAGTTACGGAGGCTATGGCTACACCTTC,CASSYGGYGYTF
.,TRBJ2-5,.,TRBV7-9,TGTGCCAGCAGCTCATCCGGACTCAATCAAGAGACCCAGTACTTC,CASSSSGLNQETQYF
.,TRBJ1-5,.,TRBV19,TGTGCCAGTAGTATAAGGGGTCGTCAGCCCCAGCATTTT,CASSIRGRQPQHF
.,TRBJ2-7,TRBD2,TRBV5-8,TGTGCCAGCAGCTTGGGTCCTAGCGGGAGTTACGAGCAGTACTTC,CASSLGPSGSYEQYF
.,TRBJ1-4,.,TRBV6-1,TGTGCCAGCAGTGAAGCGGCCAGGGTGGCCGGTAATGAAAAACTGTTTTTT,CASSEAARVAGNEKLFF
.,TRBJ2-5,.,TRBV3-1/TRBV3-2,TGTGCCAGCAGCCAGGCAGGAGGGTGGGAGACCCAGTACTTC,CASSQAGGWETQYF
.,TRBJ1-1,.,TRBV3-1/TRBV3-2,TGTGCCAGCAGTCCGCGACATCGACCCACTGAAGCTTTCTTT,CASSPRHRPTEAFF
.,TRBJ2-2,TRBD1,TRBV18,TGTGCCAGCTCACCCAGACAGGGTGACACCGGGGAGCTGTTTTTT,CASSPRQGDTGELFF
.,TRBJ2-2,.,TRBV6-4,TGTGCCAGCACTCCGACCCCGGGCACCGGGGAGCTGTTTTTT,CASTPTPGTGELFF
.,TRBJ1-1,.,TRBV4-2,TGTGCCAGCAGCCAAGGACAGGTTGGCGACACTGAAGCTTTCTTT,CASSQGQVGDTEAFF
.,TRBJ2-3,TRBD2,TRBV10-1,TGCGCCAGCTCGGACGGGGGGTACACAGATACGCAGTATTTT,CASSDGGYTDTQYF
.,TRBJ2-5,.,TRBV5-1,TGCGCCAGCAGCTCCACCGGGACACCTGGGGAGACCCAGTACTTC,CASSSTGTPGETQYF
.,TRBJ1-1,.,TRBV7-8,TGTGCCAGCAGCTTAGGGGCCAGCCCCAACACTGAAGCTTTCTTT,CASSLGASPNTEAFF
.,TRBJ1-2,.,TRBV12-3/TRBV12-4,TGTGCCAGCAGGGCAAACTATGGCTACACCTTC,CASRANYGYTF
.,TRBJ2-2,.,TRBV24-1,TGTGCCACCAGTGACCTCCCCGGATTGGGGGGCACCGGGGAGCTGTTTTTT,CATSDLPGLGGTGELFF
.,TRBJ2-3,TRBD1,TRBV11-1,TGTGCCAGCAGCACGGGGACAGAAAACTTAAGCCTGGAATTT,CASSTGTENLSLEF
.,TRBJ1-1,.,TRBV6-5,TGTGCCAGCAAAGGGGGTAGGGGACATTACACTGAAGCTTTCTTT,CASKGGRGHYTEAFF
.,TRBJ2-1,.,TRBV5-1,TGCGCCAGCTGGGAAGGACAAACCTACAATGAGCAGTTCTTC,CASWEGQTYNEQFF